The rows below give T cell receptor beta chains drawn from one sample of a study of control samples from healthy donors and cancer patients. Only in-frame clones appear in the TCRdb table, and some are missing; sequencing was by immunoSEQ multiplex PCR. The sample contains fewer than 500,000 clones, around nine tenths of which appear only once. What was sequenced was PBMCs. These receptors were collected from a man aged 40-49 years with head and neck cancer. CDR3s include the opening cysteine and the closing phenylalanine or tryptophan. The order of the fields is CDR3 length, V gene, J gene, D gene, clone size, CDR3 protein, CDR3 DNA. D genes are given only for firm matches. Size values are once, few and many counts, or a class for expanded clones, and some rows have none.

cdr3_length: 15; v_call: TRBV7-9; j_call: TRBJ2-3; d_call: -; clone_size: -; cdr3_aa: CASSLAEGRGNTQYF; cdr3_nt: TGTGCCAGCAGCTTAGCCGAAGGGAGGGGGAATACGCAGTATTTT
cdr3_length: 14; v_call: TRBV6-5; j_call: TRBJ2-7; d_call: TRBD2; clone_size: -; cdr3_aa: CASSPGLAFYEQYF; cdr3_nt: TGTGCCAGCAGTCCGGGACTAGCGTTCTACGAGCAGTACTTC
cdr3_length: 19; v_call: TRBV28; j_call: TRBJ2-1; d_call: TRBD1; clone_size: -; cdr3_aa: CASRSTGVIALSSYNEQFF; cdr3_nt: TGTGCCAGCAGGTCGACAGGGGTGATAGCTTTGAGCTCCTACAATGAGCAGTTCTTC
cdr3_length: 14; v_call: TRBV30; j_call: TRBJ1-1; d_call: TRBD1; clone_size: -; cdr3_aa: CAWSSDRGPTEAFF; cdr3_nt: TGTGCCTGGAGTTCGGACAGGGGGCCTACTGAAGCTTTCTTT
cdr3_length: 13; v_call: TRBV3-1/TRBV3-2; j_call: TRBJ1-1; d_call: -; clone_size: -; cdr3_aa: CASSQPWLTEAFF; cdr3_nt: TGTGCCAGCAGCCAACCGTGGTTGACTGAAGCTTTCTTT
cdr3_length: 14; v_call: TRBV2; j_call: TRBJ1-5; d_call: -; clone_size: -; cdr3_aa: CASRGDGDNQPQHF; cdr3_nt: TGTGCCAGCAGGGGGGACGGGGACAATCAGCCCCAGCATTTT
cdr3_length: 12; v_call: TRBV28; j_call: TRBJ2-7; d_call: -; clone_size: -; cdr3_aa: CATTGQTYEQYF; cdr3_nt: TGTGCCACCACAGGACAGACCTACGAGCAGTACTTC
cdr3_length: 14; v_call: TRBV6-5; j_call: TRBJ1-1; d_call: -; clone_size: -; cdr3_aa: CASSPQGLDTEAFF; cdr3_nt: TGTGCCAGCAGTCCTCAGGGGCTAGACACTGAAGCTTTCTTT
cdr3_length: 16; v_call: TRBV5-1; j_call: TRBJ2-1; d_call: TRBD2; clone_size: once; cdr3_aa: CASSLETAGNYNEQFF; cdr3_nt: TGCGCCAGCAGCTTGGAAACAGCGGGGAACTACAATGAGCAGTTCTTC
cdr3_length: 12; v_call: TRBV29-1; j_call: TRBJ2-1; d_call: TRBD2; clone_size: -; cdr3_aa: CSSGTSGNEQFF; cdr3_nt: TGCAGCAGCGGGACGTCGGGGAATGAGCAGTTCTTC
cdr3_length: 14; v_call: TRBV6-5; j_call: TRBJ1-2; d_call: -; clone_size: -; cdr3_aa: CASSSGRVGYGYTF; cdr3_nt: TGTGCCAGCAGTTCAGGACGGGTGGGGTATGGCTACACCTTC
cdr3_length: 13; v_call: TRBV11-2; j_call: TRBJ2-1; d_call: -; clone_size: -; cdr3_aa: CASSITPYNEQFF; cdr3_nt: TGTGCCAGCAGCATAACACCGTACAATGAGCAGTTCTTC
cdr3_length: 14; v_call: TRBV18; j_call: TRBJ1-1; d_call: -; clone_size: -; cdr3_aa: CASSPLHQGTEAFF; cdr3_nt: TGTGCCAGCTCACCACTTCACCAGGGCACTGAAGCTTTCTTT
cdr3_length: 15; v_call: TRBV7-9; j_call: TRBJ2-1; d_call: -; clone_size: -; cdr3_aa: CASSLISGYNNEQFF; cdr3_nt: TGTGCCAGCAGCTTAATCAGCGGTTACAACAATGAGCAGTTCTTC
cdr3_length: 12; v_call: TRBV7-8; j_call: TRBJ2-3; d_call: -; clone_size: -; cdr3_aa: CASSPHTDTQYF; cdr3_nt: TGTGCCAGCAGCCCTCACACAGATACGCAGTATTTT
cdr3_length: 14; v_call: TRBV6-1; j_call: TRBJ1-4; d_call: -; clone_size: -; cdr3_aa: CASSDSGGDEKLFF; cdr3_nt: TGTGCCAGCAGTGATAGCGGGGGGGATGAAAAACTGTTTTTT
cdr3_length: 13; v_call: TRBV10-2; j_call: TRBJ2-2; d_call: -; clone_size: -; cdr3_aa: CASTIGQTGELFF; cdr3_nt: TGCGCCAGTACGATCGGACAGACCGGGGAGCTGTTTTTT
cdr3_length: 17; v_call: TRBV10-2; j_call: TRBJ2-7; d_call: TRBD2; clone_size: -; cdr3_aa: CASDRVATSGISYEQYF; cdr3_nt: TGCGCCAGCGATAGGGTTGCGACTAGCGGGATTTCATACGAGCAGTACTTC
cdr3_length: 17; v_call: TRBV23-1; j_call: TRBJ1-5; d_call: TRBD1; clone_size: -; cdr3_aa: CASSLSGTGLSNQPQHF; cdr3_nt: TGCGCCAGCAGTCTCTCCGGGACAGGGTTAAGCAATCAGCCCCAGCATTTT
cdr3_length: 12; v_call: TRBV6-5; j_call: TRBJ1-5; d_call: -; clone_size: once; cdr3_aa: CASRVRGQPQHF; cdr3_nt: TGTGCCAGCAGGGTTCGCGGTCAGCCCCAGCATTTT
cdr3_length: 15; v_call: TRBV9; j_call: TRBJ2-1; d_call: TRBD1; clone_size: -; cdr3_aa: CASSVAGQGYNEQFF; cdr3_nt: TGTGCCAGCAGCGTAGCCGGACAGGGATACAATGAGCAGTTCTTC
cdr3_length: 15; v_call: TRBV6-1; j_call: TRBJ2-7; d_call: -; clone_size: -; cdr3_aa: CASSDTPGHTYEQYF; cdr3_nt: TGTGCCAGCAGTGATACACCGGGACACACCTACGAGCAGTACTTC
cdr3_length: 13; v_call: TRBV24-1; j_call: TRBJ1-4; d_call: -; clone_size: -; cdr3_aa: CATSDPAVEKLFF; cdr3_nt: TGTGCCACCAGTGACCCCGCGGTTGAAAAACTGTTTTTT
cdr3_length: 14; v_call: TRBV7-3; j_call: TRBJ2-3; d_call: TRBD2; clone_size: -; cdr3_aa: CASSSPGGADTQYF; cdr3_nt: TGTGCCAGCAGCTCCCCGGGGGGGGCAGATACGCAGTATTTT
cdr3_length: 15; v_call: TRBV2; j_call: TRBJ2-1; d_call: TRBD2; clone_size: -; cdr3_aa: CASRALAGVKDEQFF; cdr3_nt: TGTGCCAGCAGGGCACTAGCGGGAGTGAAAGATGAGCAGTTCTTC
cdr3_length: 14; v_call: TRBV4-2; j_call: TRBJ1-1; d_call: -; clone_size: -; cdr3_aa: CASSQQTENTEAFF; cdr3_nt: TGTGCCAGCAGCCAACAGACAGAGAACACTGAAGCTTTCTTT
cdr3_length: 13; v_call: TRBV11-2; j_call: TRBJ1-1; d_call: TRBD1; clone_size: once; cdr3_aa: CASSLDRRTEAFF; cdr3_nt: TGTGCCAGCAGCTTGGACAGGAGGACTGAAGCTTTCTTT
cdr3_length: 13; v_call: TRBV7-2; j_call: TRBJ2-2; d_call: -; clone_size: once; cdr3_aa: CASSLLMGGELFF; cdr3_nt: TGTGCCAGCAGCCTCCTAATGGGCGGGGAGCTGTTTTTT
cdr3_length: 13; v_call: TRBV2; j_call: TRBJ2-2; d_call: -; clone_size: -; cdr3_aa: CASRAINTGELFF; cdr3_nt: TGTGCCAGCAGAGCAATTAACACCGGGGAGCTGTTTTTT
cdr3_length: 15; v_call: TRBV3-1/TRBV3-2; j_call: TRBJ1-2; d_call: -; clone_size: -; cdr3_aa: CASSLTQQGRYGYTF; cdr3_nt: TGTGCCAGCAGCCTCACCCAGCAGGGCAGATATGGCTACACCTTC
cdr3_length: 17; v_call: TRBV27; j_call: TRBJ2-6; d_call: -; clone_size: -; cdr3_aa: CASSLSDRVAGANVLTF; cdr3_nt: TGTGCCAGCAGTTTATCGGATAGGGTTGCTGGGGCCAACGTCCTGACTTTC
cdr3_length: 14; v_call: TRBV30; j_call: TRBJ2-1; d_call: -; clone_size: -; cdr3_aa: CAWSVRPNGDEQFF; cdr3_nt: TGTGCCTGGAGTGTACGTCCCAACGGCGATGAGCAGTTCTTC
cdr3_length: 12; v_call: TRBV5-1; j_call: TRBJ1-2; d_call: -; clone_size: -; cdr3_aa: CASSLENYGYTF; cdr3_nt: TGCGCCAGCAGCTTGGAGAACTATGGCTACACCTTC
cdr3_length: 17; v_call: TRBV4-2; j_call: TRBJ2-1; d_call: TRBD2; clone_size: -; cdr3_aa: CASSQAILAGGHNEQFF; cdr3_nt: TGTGCCAGCAGCCAAGCTATCCTAGCGGGGGGCCACAATGAGCAGTTCTTC
cdr3_length: 15; v_call: TRBV7-9; j_call: TRBJ2-7; d_call: TRBD1; clone_size: once; cdr3_aa: CASSLRQGRRNEQYF; cdr3_nt: TGTGCCAGCAGCTTGCGACAGGGTAGAAGAAACGAGCAGTACTTC
cdr3_length: 14; v_call: TRBV28; j_call: TRBJ2-1; d_call: -; clone_size: -; cdr3_aa: CASSLAGTYNEQFF; cdr3_nt: TGTGCCAGCAGTTTAGCGGGAACCTACAATGAGCAGTTCTTC
cdr3_length: 15; v_call: TRBV4-3; j_call: TRBJ2-1; d_call: TRBD1; clone_size: -; cdr3_aa: CASKPGQGTYNEQFF; cdr3_nt: TGCGCCAGTAAACCGGGACAGGGAACGTACAATGAGCAGTTCTTC
cdr3_length: 13; v_call: TRBV24-1; j_call: TRBJ2-5; d_call: TRBD2; clone_size: -; cdr3_aa: CATSDFPGGGQYF; cdr3_nt: TGTGCCACCAGTGATTTTCCGGGGGGTGGCCAGTACTTC
cdr3_length: 16; v_call: TRBV12-5; j_call: TRBJ2-1; d_call: -; clone_size: -; cdr3_aa: CASDSQGGSSYNEQFF; cdr3_nt: TGTGCTAGTGACTCCCAAGGGGGGAGCTCCTACAATGAGCAGTTCTTC
cdr3_length: 13; v_call: TRBV19; j_call: TRBJ2-7; d_call: -; clone_size: -; cdr3_aa: CASSEAGPYEQYF; cdr3_nt: TGTGCCAGTAGTGAGGCAGGACCCTACGAGCAGTACTTC
cdr3_length: 14; v_call: TRBV7-8; j_call: TRBJ1-4; d_call: -; clone_size: -; cdr3_aa: CASSFLGTHEKLFF; cdr3_nt: TGTGCCAGCAGCTTTCTAGGGACTCATGAAAAACTGTTTTTT
cdr3_length: 13; v_call: TRBV10-2; j_call: TRBJ1-1; d_call: -; clone_size: -; cdr3_aa: CASSEGVNTEAFF; cdr3_nt: TGCGCCAGCAGTGAAGGGGTGAACACTGAAGCTTTCTTT
cdr3_length: 15; v_call: TRBV4-3; j_call: TRBJ2-7; d_call: TRBD2; clone_size: -; cdr3_aa: CASSQASGGTYEQYF; cdr3_nt: TGCGCCAGCAGCCAAGCTAGCGGGGGGACCTACGAGCAGTACTTC
cdr3_length: 14; v_call: TRBV10-1; j_call: TRBJ2-3; d_call: TRBD2; clone_size: -; cdr3_aa: CASSVWTSGDTQYF; cdr3_nt: TGCGCCAGCAGTGTCTGGACTAGCGGGGATACGCAGTATTTT
cdr3_length: 14; v_call: TRBV10-2; j_call: TRBJ2-3; d_call: TRBD2; clone_size: -; cdr3_aa: CASSGGSFTDTQYF; cdr3_nt: TGCGCCAGCAGCGGGGGGTCCTTTACAGATACGCAGTATTTT
cdr3_length: 14; v_call: TRBV11-2; j_call: TRBJ2-7; d_call: TRBD1; clone_size: -; cdr3_aa: CASSRSITGGEQYF; cdr3_nt: TGTGCCAGCAGCCGTTCTATAACAGGGGGCGAGCAGTACTTC